One T cell receptor (beta chain) is described in this entry. The data stem from a study of shared clonotypes between healthy human individuals. The CDR3 is 16 residues long. V lost 3 bases and J lost 4; bases outside the gene matches: 5. Germline V gene data show CDR1 as MNHEY and CDR2 as SMNVEV (reference sequence). Each subset's genomic DNA was split evenly across several immunoSEQ plates. Here immunoSEQ multiplex PCR was the method, and the copy in TCRdb shows in-frame clones only, minus some. The sample yields under 600,000 clones, 75% to 80% seen once. The sequencing sample was made of PBMCs. This clonotype was obtained from a woman aged 40 to 55 in good health. Some clones in this sample may be carry-over from other donors' samples. This chain connects TRBV27 to TRBJ2-2; 10 bases agree with TRBD1. CDR3 residues: CASSFRQGAVTGELFF. CDR3 sequence (DNA): TGTGCCAGCAGTTTTAGACAGGGGGCGGTCACCGGGGAGCTGTTTTTT.